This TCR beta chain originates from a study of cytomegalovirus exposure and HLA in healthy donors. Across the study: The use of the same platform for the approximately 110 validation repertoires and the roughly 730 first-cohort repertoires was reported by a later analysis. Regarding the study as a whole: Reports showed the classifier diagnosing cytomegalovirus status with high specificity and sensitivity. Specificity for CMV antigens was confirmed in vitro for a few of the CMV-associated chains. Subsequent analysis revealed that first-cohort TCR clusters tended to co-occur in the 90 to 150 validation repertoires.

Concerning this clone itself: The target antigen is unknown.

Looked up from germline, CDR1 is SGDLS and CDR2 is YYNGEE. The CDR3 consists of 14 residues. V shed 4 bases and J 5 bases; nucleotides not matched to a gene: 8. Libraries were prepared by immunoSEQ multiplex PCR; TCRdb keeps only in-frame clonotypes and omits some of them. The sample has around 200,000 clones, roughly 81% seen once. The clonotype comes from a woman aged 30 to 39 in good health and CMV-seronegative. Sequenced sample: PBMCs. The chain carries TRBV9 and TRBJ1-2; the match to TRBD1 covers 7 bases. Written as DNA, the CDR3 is TGTGCCAGCAGCCGCACAGGGGACGGGTATGGCTACACCTTC. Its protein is CASSRTGDGYGYTF. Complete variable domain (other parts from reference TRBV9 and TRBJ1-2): DSGVTQTPKHLITATGQRVTLRCSPRSGDLSVYWYQQSLDQGLQFLIQYYNGEERAKGNILERFSAQQFPDLHSELNLSSLELGDSALYFCASSRTGDGYGYTFGSGTRLTVV.